This T cell receptor (beta chain) was identified during a study of CD8 T cells in Susac syndrome (dated by TCRdb to the late 2010s). Background on the whole study: Among the sequenced Susac syndrome patients, over five had clinically active disease and 8 or 9 were in clinical remission. At blood withdrawal, Susac syndrome patients were either therapy-naive, taking corticosteroids (in some cases with IVIg as well), or taking IVIg alone. The study used repertoire sequencing to test whether antigen drove CD8+ T cell activation and differentiation in Susac syndrome.

From cysteine to phenylalanine, the CDR3 is 14 amino acids long. Only the CDR3 portion is preserved as DNA: 42 bases, with reading frame beginning at the first base. The germline V gene (reference sequence) gives CDR1 as LNHDA and CDR2 as SQIVND. The V and J ends are trimmed by 2 bases and 0 bases, leaving 2 bases between them. The full study reports these points: No clonal expansion was detected in the CD4+ T cell repertoire of Susac syndrome patients. The number of individuals in the TCR sequencing and HLA analysis was acknowledged as relatively small.

RNA was extracted using the RNeasy kit, and roughly 0.5 to 1 ug of the RNA was reverse transcribed with random hexamers. TCR beta CDR3 regions were amplified with the immunoSEQ multiplex PCR assay covering 54 Vbeta and 13 Jbeta segments. PCR amplification bias was corrected by using a synthetic template baseline for primer optimization and computational correction. As for the authors' bioinformatics: Reads were assigned to V, D and J genes according to IMGT and analyzed in immunoSEQ Analyzer, with only productive sequences retained. Clonality was calculated as one minus the Shannon entropy normalized by log2 of the number of productive unique sequences. Public and private clones were assessed among the 100 most prevalent clones of each patient and control. Susac-specific clones were defined as absent from healthy and MS cohorts, around 980 published viral clones and other ImmuneACCESS disease sequences. Using fastp at Q25 and MiXCR, TCRdb reprocessed the public reads and kept productive beta chains. CDR3 protein sequences are deduplicated, and each keeps its most common genes and DNA. The V and J calls and clone size come from TCRdb's table, not from the authors' own analysis. Within this sample are 80,000 or so distinct CDR3 sequences, with just over 90% of them counted one time only. Approximately 0.52% of the sample is taken by the ten largest.

Peripheral blood CD8+ and CD4+ T cells from healthy donors, Susac syndrome patients and multiple sclerosis patients were profiled using high-throughput TCR beta sequencing. The Susac syndrome patients fulfilled recently defined diagnostic criteria for definite or probable disease. Bulk CD8+ and CD4+ T cells were purified by magnetic negative isolation, whereas CD8+ TEMRA cells were enriched by FACS. Blood was collected in EDTA tubes and processed within 24 hours, with PBMCs isolated through density gradient centrifugation. PBMCs destined for TCR sequencing were cryopreserved in liquid nitrogen and later thawed in a 37 °C water bath. Purity of sorted or isolated CD4+, CD8+ and CD8+ TEMRA cells was at least 90%. Remarks on this clonotype: Which antigen it targets is not known. Base qualities are missing; no much larger clone stands one base away.

The TCR originated in a human donor with Susac syndrome. The sequenced sample consisted of CD4+ T cells from PBMCs. This receptor chain uses TRBV19 and TRBJ1-6; the D gene is unclear. CDR3 protein: CASSITSYNSPLHF. The DNA sequence follows: TGTGCCAGTAGTATAACCTCCTATAATTCACCCCTCCACTTT.